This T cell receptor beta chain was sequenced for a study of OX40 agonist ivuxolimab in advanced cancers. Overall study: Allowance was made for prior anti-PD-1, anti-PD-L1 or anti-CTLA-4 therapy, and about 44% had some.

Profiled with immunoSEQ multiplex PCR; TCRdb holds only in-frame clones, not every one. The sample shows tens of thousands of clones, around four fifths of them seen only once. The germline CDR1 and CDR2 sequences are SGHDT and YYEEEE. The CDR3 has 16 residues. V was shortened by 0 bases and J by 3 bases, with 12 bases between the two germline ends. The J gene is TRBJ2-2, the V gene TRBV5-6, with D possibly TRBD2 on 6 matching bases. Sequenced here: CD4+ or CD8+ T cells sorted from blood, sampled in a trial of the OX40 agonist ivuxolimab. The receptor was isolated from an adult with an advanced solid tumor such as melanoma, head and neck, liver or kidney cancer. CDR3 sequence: CASSLDAGRYTGELFF. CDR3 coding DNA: TGTGCCAGCAGCTTGGATGCGGGGCGATACACCGGGGAGCTGTTTTTT. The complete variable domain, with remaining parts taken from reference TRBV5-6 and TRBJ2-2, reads DAGVTQSPTHLIKTRGQQVTLRCSPKSGHDTVSWYQQALGQGPQFIFQYYEEEERQRGNFPDRFSGHQFPNYSSELNVNALLLGDSALYLCASSLDAGRYTGELFFGEGSRLTVL.